This entry concerns a single T cell receptor (beta chain). Trimming left V 0 bases short and J 3 bases short, with 14 bases between. CDR1 and CDR2 from the germline V gene are MGHRA and YSYEKL. CDR3 size: 16 residues. Repertoires were generated with immunoSEQ multiplex PCR, while TCRdb's copy carries only in-frame clones and drops some. The sample includes tens of thousands of clones, around 84% of them seen just once. The data belong to a study of OX40 agonist ivuxolimab in advanced cancers. Across the study: Patients received ivuxolimab, an agonistic anti-OX40 (CD134) antibody. Enrolled patients in dose escalation had cancers that were hepatocellular carcinoma, melanoma, renal cell or head and neck cancer.

This chain connects TRBV4-1 to TRBJ1-1; possibly TRBD1 for D (5 bases). This clonotype originated in an adult with an advanced solid tumor such as melanoma, head and neck, liver or kidney cancer. Sequences were derived from CD4+ or CD8+ T cells sorted from blood, sampled in a trial of the OX40 agonist ivuxolimab. The CDR3 coding sequence is TGCGCCAGCAGCCAAGATGGTAACGGGGGGGACACTGAAGCTTTCTTT. Translation: CASSQDGNGGDTEAFF.